Below are 21 T cell receptor beta chains sequenced from a single sample in a study of blood T cells in healthy people across ages (dated by TCRdb to the mid-2010s). The method was 5' RACE. Sequenced on an Illumina HiSeq 2500. The second PCR ran for about 6 to 12 cycles and used a J-beta primer mix along with a sample-barcoded 5' primer. The public reads were reprocessed in TCRdb via fastp at Q25 and MiXCR, keeping in-frame beta chains. CDR3 protein duplicates are merged, each entry listing the most common genes and DNA. Across this sample there are 1.5 million to 2 million distinct CDR3 sequences, with about 31% seen only once. The ten largest make up roughly 12% of the sample. Specimen: blood. The receptors derive from a woman aged 30 to 39 in good health.

The CDR3 loop is CASSLTGRQYF. CDR3 sequence (DNA): TGCGCCAGCAGCTTGACTGGGAGACAGTACTTC. The V and J genes are TRBV5-1 and TRBJ2-7; maybe TRBD2 (5 bases). V lost 1 base and J lost 10, with 9 bases in between. Germline CDR1 SGHRS, CDR2 YFSETQ. The CDR3 consists of 11 residues.

This chain links TRBV18 with TRBJ1-5; no definite D call. V was shortened by 3 bases and J by 6 bases, with 24 bases between the two germline ends. The germline V gene has CDR1 KGHSH and CDR2 LQKENI. The CDR3 spans 18 residues. For the CDR3, the DNA is TGTGCCAGCTCACCCCAGGCCTCTACGGGGAGTCAAGGTCAGCCCCAGCATTTT. Residues: CASSPQASTGSQGQPQHF.

This clonotype has at least ten counts. CDR3 protein: CASSLTGGADGYTF. The CDR3 nucleotides are TGTGCCAGCAGTTTAACAGGGGGCGCGGATGGCTACACCTTC. This chain connects TRBV27 to TRBJ1-2; 9 bases map to TRBD1. Germline V lookup: CDR1 MNHEY, CDR2 SMNVEV (reference sequence). The CDR3 has 14 residues. Germline trimming cut 2 bases from V and 6 bases from J; bases unmatched to any gene: 4.

The rearrangement joins TRBV25-1 to TRBJ2-5, with 8 bases aligning to TRBD1. CDR1 is MGHDK, CDR2 SYGVNS, per germline. Trimming at V came to 1 base and at J to 4 bases, leaving 8 bases not matched to a gene. CDR3 size: 16 residues. The CDR3 spells CASSESTGGWTETQYF. In DNA form, the CDR3 reads TGTGCCAGCAGTGAATCAACAGGGGGTTGGACAGAGACCCAGTACTTC. Looking up the rest from reference TRBV25-1 and TRBJ2-5 gives the full variable domain: EADIYQTPRYLVIGTGKKITLECSQTMGHDKMYWYQQDPGMELHLIHYSYGVNSTEKGDLSSESTVSRIRTEHFPLTLESARPSHTSQYLCASSESTGGWTETQYFGPGTRLLVL.

The chain has TRBV9 and TRBJ2-7, with 10 bases fitting TRBD1. V lost 0 bases, J lost 8 bases, and 8 bases stayed unmatched. The CDR3 is 15 amino acids. Looked up from germline, CDR1 is SGDLS and CDR2 is YYNGEE. CDR3 DNA sequence: TGTGCCAGCAGCGTAGGGGGACAGGGGAACGACAAGCAGTACTTC. It codes for CASSVGGQGNDKQYF.

This chain joins TRBV12-3 or TRBV12-4 and TRBJ2-3, with TRBD2 matching over 9 bases. Trimming removed 0 bases from V and 2 bases from J; junction bases left unmatched: 12. The CDR3 has 19 amino acids. The DNA of the CDR3 is TGTGCCAGCAGTTTAGCGCTAAGGGGACTAGCTTATCACACAGATACGCAGTATTTT. This sequence encodes CASSLALRGLAYHTDTQYF.

This rearrangement joins TRBV10-3 to TRBJ1-6, with D unclear. The CDR3 totals 13 residues. The V gene lost 2 bases and the J gene lost 7 bases, with 6 bases spanning the gap. Germline lookup yields CDR1 ENHRY and CDR2 SYGVKD. CDR3 amino acids: CAISEVLNSPLHF. CDR3 coding DNA: TGTGCCATCAGTGAGGTCTTAAATTCACCCCTCCACTTT.

In this sample, this clonotype turned up a few times. The CDR3 DNA follows: TGTGCCAGCAGCGTCCCTAAAGGGGACACCGACGCCCAGTACTTC. Encoded protein: CASSVPKGDTDAQYF. The rearrangement joins TRBV9 to TRBJ2-5; D possibly corresponds to TRBD1 (6 bases). There are 15 residues in the CDR3. Trimming removed 2 bases from V and 9 bases from J, with 20 bases in between. Germline CDR1 and CDR2: SGDLS and YYNGEE.

This clonotype turned up a few times. This chain joins TRBV12-3 or TRBV12-4 and TRBJ2-5; 12 nucleotides match TRBD2. J gave up 5 bases and V 4 bases, and 8 bases lay outside the gene matches. The CDR3 length is 16 residues. CDR3 loop: CASSSPLAGGGETQYF. CDR3 sequence (DNA): TGTGCCAGCAGTTCCCCTCTAGCGGGAGGGGGGGAGACCCAGTACTTC.

This clonotype was found a few times. The V gene is TRBV13, the J gene TRBJ2-1; TRBD2 might be the D (6 bases). This CDR3 has 16 amino acids. From germline, CDR1 is PRHDT and CDR2 FYEKMQ (reference sequence). The V and J ends lost 6 bases and 6 bases respectively, with 21 bases between them. Here the CDR3 DNA reads TGTGCCAGCAGGGATGCCCTCGGGGGTTTAAGCAATGAGCAGTTCTTC. The encoded protein is CASRDALGGLSNEQFF.

This clonotype was seen at least ten times. V and J are TRBV27 and TRBJ2-5, with TRBD1 as a possible D gene (6 bases). CDR3 length equals 14 residues. V lost 6 bases, J lost 5 bases, and 16 bases lay in between. Germline V gives CDR1 MNHEY, CDR2 SMNVEV (reference sequence). In DNA, the CDR3 is TGTGCCAGCAGCCGTACAGGGATAGGGGAGACCCAGTACTTC. Its translation is CASSRTGIGETQYF.

V gene TRBV6-6 combines with J gene TRBJ2-1; D is ambiguous. From germline, CDR1 is MNHNY and CDR2 SVGAGI (reference sequence). This CDR3 is built from 12 residues. With 2 bases removed from V and 6 bases from J, the gap between germline ends came to 5 bases. Here the CDR3 reads CASSYNSNEQFF. As DNA, the CDR3 is TGTGCCAGCAGTTACAATAGCAATGAGCAGTTCTTC.

This clonotype showed up just a few times. This chain links TRBV6-6 with TRBJ2-3; D is perhaps TRBD1 (6 bases). The germline V and J ends were trimmed by 6 bases and 7 bases, with 11 bases remaining between them. From germline, CDR1 is MNHNY and CDR2 SVGAGI (reference sequence). CDR3 size: 12 residues. In DNA form, the CDR3 reads TGTGCCAGCAGGGACAGTACGAATACGCAGTATTTT. Translating it yields CASRDSTNTQYF.

Worth noting for this clonotype: The junction does not match germline at one end; this may be a read error. This sequence joins TRBV3-1 and TRBJ2-1, with TRBD1 matching 7 bases. CDR1 LGHDT and CDR2 YNNKEL come from the germline V gene (reference sequence). The CDR3 loop spans 14 amino acids. CDR3 residues: CTSSQGDRDNEQFF. Here the CDR3 DNA reads TGTACCAGCAGCCAAGGAGACAGGGACAATGAGCAGTTCTTC.

This clonotype was recorded a few times. This chain links TRBV5-1 with TRBJ2-7; the match to TRBD2 covers 10 bases. This CDR3 is built from 15 residues. From germline, CDR1 is SGHRS and CDR2 YFSETQ. Trimming took 4 bases from V and 4 from J; bases not matched to a gene: 8. The CDR3 loop reads CASSREVTSGYEQYF. CDR3 nucleotide sequence: TGCGCCAGCAGCCGGGAGGTGACTAGCGGGTACGAGCAGTACTTC.

On this clonotype: This clone may be a read error of a much larger clone one base away. This sequence joins TRBV29-1 and TRBJ2-5, with D uncertain. With 2 bases removed from V and 11 bases from J, the gap between germline ends came to 15 bases. Germline CDR1 and CDR2: SQVTM and ANQGSEA. The CDR3 contains 12 residues. CDR3 in DNA: TGCAGCGTTGAACAGCGCTACAATGAGCAGTACTTC. It translates to CSVEQRYNEQYF.

The chain joins TRBV12-3 or TRBV12-4 to TRBJ2-1, with TRBD2 matching over 9 bases. The CDR3 contains 14 residues. Unmatched junction bases numbered 3, after V lost 2 bases and J lost 7 bases. CDR3 protein: CASSLTSGQNEQFF. The CDR3 DNA reads TGTGCCAGCAGTTTAACTAGCGGGCAAAATGAGCAGTTCTTC.

The V gene is TRBV5-1, the J gene TRBJ2-7; D is perhaps TRBD1 or TRBD2 (5 bases each). The germline V gene encodes CDR1 SGHRS and CDR2 YFSETQ. The CDR3 is 16 amino acids. V was trimmed by 2 bases and J by 2 bases, leaving 17 bases between them. CDR3 sequence reads: CASSLFRPGATYEQYF. The CDR3, as DNA: TGCGCCAGCAGCTTATTCCGACCCGGGGCAACCTACGAGCAGTACTTC.

This clonotype was observed a handful of times. The chain has TRBV6-5 and TRBJ2-1; the D is unclear. CDR3 length equals 12 residues. Looked up from germline, CDR1 is MNHEY and CDR2 is SVGAGI. The germline V and J ends were trimmed by 4 bases and 8 bases, with 9 bases remaining between them. Written as DNA, the CDR3 is TGTGCCAGCAGTTCGTGGATACATGAGCAGTTCTTC. It encodes CASSSWIHEQFF.

V gene TRBV20-1 combines with J gene TRBJ2-1; D is uncertain. The length of the CDR3 is 13 residues. CDR1 is DFQATT and CDR2 is SNEGSKA in the germline V gene (reference sequence). Trimming took 2 bases from V and 9 from J, leaving 14 bases between them. CDR3 nucleotides: TGCAGTGCTAGAAGCGACTGGACCAGTGAGCAGTTCTTC. Its translation is CSARSDWTSEQFF.

The chain carries TRBV30 and TRBJ1-5; 7 positions match TRBD1. The junction had 7 bases not matched to a gene; V was cut back by 1 base and J by 4 bases. This CDR3 is built from 15 residues. Germline V lookup: CDR1 GTSNPN, CDR2 SVGIG (reference sequence). In nucleotides, the CDR3 is TGTGCCTGGAGTGCCCCTAAACAGGGGAATCAGCCCCAGCATTTT. Residues: CAWSAPKQGNQPQHF.